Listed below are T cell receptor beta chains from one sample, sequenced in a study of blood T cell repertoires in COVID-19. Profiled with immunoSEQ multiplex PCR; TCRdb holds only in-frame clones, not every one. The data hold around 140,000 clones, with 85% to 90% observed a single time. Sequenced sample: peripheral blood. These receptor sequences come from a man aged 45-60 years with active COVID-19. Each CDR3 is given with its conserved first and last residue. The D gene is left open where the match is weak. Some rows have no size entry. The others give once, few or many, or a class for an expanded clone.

CDR3 protein: CASSGHTEAFF
CDR3 DNA: TGTGCCAGCAGCGGTCACACTGAAGCTTTCTTT
J gene: TRBJ1-1
clone size: .
V gene: TRBV6-5
D gene: .

CDR3 protein: CASSLGGGLVDTQYF
CDR3 DNA: TGTGCCAGCAGCTTGGGCGGGGGGTTGGTAGATACGCAGTATTTT
J gene: TRBJ2-3
clone size: .
V gene: TRBV5-6
D gene: TRBD2

CDR3 protein: CASSSLVQGQGRRTGELFF
CDR3 DNA: TGTGCCAGCAGCTCCCTAGTACAAGGGCAGGGGCGCAGGACCGGGGAGCTGTTTTTT
J gene: TRBJ2-2
clone size: .
V gene: TRBV11-2
D gene: .

CDR3 protein: CSVKRDSSYQETQYF
CDR3 DNA: TGCAGCGTCAAAAGGGACAGCTCGTACCAAGAGACCCAGTACTTC
J gene: TRBJ2-5
clone size: once
V gene: TRBV29-1
D gene: TRBD1

CDR3 protein: CASSVLAATADTQYF
CDR3 DNA: TGTGCCAGCAGCGTTCTAGCGGCCACTGCAGATACGCAGTATTTT
J gene: TRBJ2-3
clone size: .
V gene: TRBV9
D gene: TRBD2

CDR3 protein: CASSEGLTYGYTF
CDR3 DNA: TGTGCCAGTAGTGAAGGACTGACCTATGGCTACACCTTC
J gene: TRBJ1-2
clone size: .
V gene: TRBV19
D gene: .

CDR3 protein: CSVEGHREGYEQYF
CDR3 DNA: TGCAGCGTTGAAGGGCACAGGGAGGGGTACGAGCAGTACTTC
J gene: TRBJ2-7
clone size: once
V gene: TRBV29-1
D gene: .

CDR3 protein: CASSLNPGKGYTF
CDR3 DNA: TGTGCCAGCAGCCTCAACCCGGGGAAGGGCTACACCTTC
J gene: TRBJ1-2
clone size: .
V gene: TRBV3-1/TRBV3-2
D gene: .

CDR3 protein: CASSDNYSNQPQHF
CDR3 DNA: TGTGCCAGCAGCGATAACTATAGCAATCAGCCCCAGCATTTT
J gene: TRBJ1-5
clone size: .
V gene: TRBV6-5
D gene: .

CDR3 protein: CASSLVASASPNEQFF
CDR3 DNA: TGTGCCAGCAGCTTAGTTGCTAGCGCCTCACCCAATGAGCAGTTCTTC
J gene: TRBJ2-1
clone size: .
V gene: TRBV11-2
D gene: .

CDR3 protein: CASSRSGDFQETQYF
CDR3 DNA: TGCGCCAGCAGCCGTAGCGGGGACTTCCAAGAGACCCAGTACTTC
J gene: TRBJ2-5
clone size: .
V gene: TRBV5-1
D gene: TRBD2

CDR3 protein: CASSQGIAGAVLYNEQFF
CDR3 DNA: TGCGCCAGCAGCCAAGGAATAGCGGGGGCCGTCTTATACAATGAGCAGTTCTTC
J gene: TRBJ2-1
clone size: few
V gene: TRBV4-1
D gene: TRBD2

CDR3 protein: CASSRSGDINSPLHF
CDR3 DNA: TGCGCCAGCAGTCGTTCGGGGGATATCAATTCACCCCTCCACTTT
J gene: TRBJ1-6
clone size: .
V gene: TRBV4-3
D gene: .

CDR3 protein: CASSQGQGAVWNQPQHF
CDR3 DNA: TGTGCCAGCAGCCAGGGACAGGGGGCGGTTTGGAATCAGCCCCAGCATTTT
J gene: TRBJ1-5
clone size: few
V gene: TRBV7-8
D gene: TRBD1

CDR3 protein: CASSARHPSSPLHF
CDR3 DNA: TGTGCCAGCAGCGCCCGCCACCCGAGTTCACCCCTCCACTTT
J gene: TRBJ1-6
clone size: .
V gene: TRBV9
D gene: .

CDR3 protein: CATSRQDRSYEQYF
CDR3 DNA: TGTGCCACCAGCAGACAGGACAGGAGCTACGAGCAGTACTTC
J gene: TRBJ2-7
clone size: .
V gene: TRBV15
D gene: TRBD1

CDR3 protein: CASSLSGLGQPQHF
CDR3 DNA: TGCGCCAGCAGCTTATCAGGGTTAGGACAGCCCCAGCATTTT
J gene: TRBJ1-5
clone size: .
V gene: TRBV5-1
D gene: .

CDR3 protein: CASSLARGNYGYTF
CDR3 DNA: TGTGCCAGCAGCTTAGCGCGGGGGAACTATGGCTACACCTTC
J gene: TRBJ1-2
clone size: .
V gene: TRBV7-2
D gene: .

CDR3 protein: CATSDRGQFF
CDR3 DNA: TGTGCCACCAGTGATAGGGGGCAGTTCTTC
J gene: TRBJ2-1
clone size: .
V gene: TRBV24-1
D gene: .

CDR3 protein: CASRLEDRGLYEQYF
CDR3 DNA: TGTGCCAGCAGATTGGAGGACAGGGGGCTCTACGAGCAGTACTTC
J gene: TRBJ2-7
clone size: .
V gene: TRBV6-5
D gene: TRBD1

CDR3 protein: CASSIRQGNEKLFF
CDR3 DNA: TGTGCCAGCAGCATAAGACAGGGTAATGAAAAACTGTTTTTT
J gene: TRBJ1-4
clone size: once
V gene: TRBV7-9
D gene: TRBD1

CDR3 protein: CASSLSTGPGFSYTF
CDR3 DNA: TGTGCCAGCAGTTTATCGACAGGGCCCGGGTTTAGCTACACCTTC
J gene: TRBJ1-2
clone size: .
V gene: TRBV27
D gene: TRBD1

CDR3 protein: CASSLAGGYNEQFF
CDR3 DNA: TGTGCCAGCAGCTTAGCGGGGGGGTACAATGAGCAGTTCTTC
J gene: TRBJ2-1
clone size: many
V gene: TRBV7-2
D gene: TRBD2

CDR3 protein: CAIQLAARSGANVLTF
CDR3 DNA: TGTGCCATCCAACTAGCGGCACGCTCTGGGGCCAACGTCCTGACTTTC
J gene: TRBJ2-6
clone size: .
V gene: TRBV2
D gene: TRBD2

CDR3 protein: CASSTETRETQYF
CDR3 DNA: TGTGCCAGCAGCACAGAGACTAGGGAGACCCAGTACTTC
J gene: TRBJ2-5
clone size: .
V gene: TRBV5-4
D gene: .

CDR3 protein: CASMAPVGKGYTF
CDR3 DNA: TGTGCCAGTATGGCGCCCGTCGGGAAGGGCTACACCTTC
J gene: TRBJ1-2
clone size: .
V gene: TRBV19
D gene: .

CDR3 protein: CASREEGSNSPLHF
CDR3 DNA: TGTGCCAGCAGGGAAGAAGGGAGTAATTCACCCCTCCACTTT
J gene: TRBJ1-6
clone size: many
V gene: TRBV2
D gene: .

CDR3 protein: CASSRLTDTEAFF
CDR3 DNA: TGCGCCAGCAGTCGACTGACAGATACTGAAGCTTTCTTT
J gene: TRBJ1-1
clone size: .
V gene: TRBV4-1
D gene: .

CDR3 protein: CASSATGGSNQPQHF
CDR3 DNA: TGCGCCAGCAGCGCGACAGGGGGTAGCAATCAGCCCCAGCATTTT
J gene: TRBJ1-5
clone size: .
V gene: TRBV5-1
D gene: TRBD1

CDR3 protein: CASSLRGGAFNEQFF
CDR3 DNA: TGCGCCAGCAGCTTGAGAGGGGGGGCCTTCAATGAGCAGTTCTTC
J gene: TRBJ2-1
clone size: .
V gene: TRBV5-1
D gene: .

CDR3 protein: CASSLTITTHYGYTF
CDR3 DNA: TGTGCCAGCAGCTTGACGATTACGACTCACTATGGCTACACCTTC
J gene: TRBJ1-2
clone size: .
V gene: TRBV7-9
D gene: .

CDR3 protein: CASSLVGSGSGGYTF
CDR3 DNA: TGTGCCAGCAGCTTGGTAGGGTCAGGGTCGGGCGGCTACACCTTC
J gene: TRBJ1-2
clone size: .
V gene: TRBV5-4
D gene: .

CDR3 protein: CASTLDSRGTGELFF
CDR3 DNA: TGCGCCAGCACCCTAGACAGTCGTGGCACCGGGGAGCTGTTTTTT
J gene: TRBJ2-2
clone size: .
V gene: TRBV5-1
D gene: .

CDR3 protein: CASSSVQGGETDTQYF
CDR3 DNA: TGCGCCAGCAGCTCCGTCCAGGGGGGTGAGACAGATACGCAGTATTTT
J gene: TRBJ2-3
clone size: .
V gene: TRBV5-1
D gene: .

CDR3 protein: CASSYRSGERTEAFF
CDR3 DNA: TGTGCCAGCAGCTACCGTTCAGGGGAGAGGACTGAAGCTTTCTTT
J gene: TRBJ1-1
clone size: .
V gene: TRBV7-6
D gene: .

CDR3 protein: CASSMYPNEQFF
CDR3 DNA: TGTGCCAGTAGTATGTATCCCAATGAGCAGTTCTTC
J gene: TRBJ2-1
clone size: .
V gene: TRBV19
D gene: .

CDR3 protein: CASSYRGGEAFF
CDR3 DNA: TGTGCCAGCAGTTATAGGGGTGGTGAAGCTTTCTTT
J gene: TRBJ1-1
clone size: .
V gene: TRBV2
D gene: .

CDR3 protein: CASSLTSGTAYEQYF
CDR3 DNA: TGTGCCAGCAGCCTGACTAGCGGGACCGCCTACGAGCAGTACTTC
J gene: TRBJ2-7
clone size: .
V gene: TRBV5-5
D gene: TRBD2

CDR3 protein: CASSRGQGREKLFF
CDR3 DNA: TGTGCCAGCAGCCGCGGACAGGGGCGAGAAAAACTGTTTTTT
J gene: TRBJ1-4
clone size: .
V gene: TRBV7-9
D gene: TRBD1

CDR3 protein: CASSAKLALSTDTQYF
CDR3 DNA: TGTGCCAGCAGCGCCAAACTAGCCCTTAGCACAGATACGCAGTATTTT
J gene: TRBJ2-3
clone size: .
V gene: TRBV13
D gene: .

CDR3 protein: CSVHAPDLGYGYTF
CDR3 DNA: TGCAGCGTTCATGCCCCCGACTTGGGCTATGGCTACACCTTC
J gene: TRBJ1-2
clone size: once
V gene: TRBV29-1
D gene: .

CDR3 protein: CASSELGTVNTGELFF
CDR3 DNA: TGTGCCAGCAGTGAACTGGGGACAGTGAACACCGGGGAGCTGTTTTTT
J gene: TRBJ2-2
clone size: .
V gene: TRBV6-1
D gene: TRBD1

CDR3 protein: CAWSRQENTEAFF
CDR3 DNA: TGTGCCTGGAGTCGACAGGAGAACACTGAAGCTTTCTTT
J gene: TRBJ1-1
clone size: .
V gene: TRBV30
D gene: .

CDR3 protein: CASSRGQIEAFF
CDR3 DNA: TGTGCCAGCAGCCGAGGACAGATTGAAGCTTTCTTT
J gene: TRBJ1-1
clone size: .
V gene: TRBV5-8
D gene: .

CDR3 protein: CAWTNGGSVNQPQHF
CDR3 DNA: TGTGCCTGGACCAACGGGGGGTCTGTGAATCAGCCCCAGCATTTT
J gene: TRBJ1-5
clone size: .
V gene: TRBV30
D gene: .

CDR3 protein: CASSDRQGAESPLHF
CDR3 DNA: TGTGCCAGCTCAGACAGACAGGGGGCCGAATCACCCCTCCACTTT
J gene: TRBJ1-6
clone size: .
V gene: TRBV18
D gene: TRBD1

CDR3 protein: CASSPASVSTDTQYF
CDR3 DNA: TGCGCCAGCAGCCCCGCGTCGGTGAGCACAGATACGCAGTATTTT
J gene: TRBJ2-3
clone size: .
V gene: TRBV4-1
D gene: .

CDR3 protein: CASSYRRPSGAETQYF
CDR3 DNA: TGTGCCAGCAGTTACCGTCGGCCGAGCGGCGCGGAGACCCAGTACTTC
J gene: TRBJ2-5
clone size: once
V gene: TRBV6-5
D gene: .

CDR3 protein: CASSGLAGKAGELFF
CDR3 DNA: TGTGCCAGCAGCGGACTAGCGGGCAAGGCCGGGGAGCTGTTTTTT
J gene: TRBJ2-2
clone size: .
V gene: TRBV6-5
D gene: TRBD2

CDR3 protein: CSVVWGGGRNTEAFF
CDR3 DNA: TGCAGCGTAGTTTGGGGGGGCGGAAGGAACACTGAAGCTTTCTTT
J gene: TRBJ1-1
clone size: .
V gene: TRBV29-1
D gene: .

CDR3 protein: CASSQEGTTYNEQFF
CDR3 DNA: TGCGCCAGCAGCCAAGAGGGGACAACCTACAATGAGCAGTTCTTC
J gene: TRBJ2-1
clone size: .
V gene: TRBV4-1
D gene: .

CDR3 protein: CATSDSRTVNEQFF
CDR3 DNA: TGTGCCACCAGTGATTCCCGGACAGTCAATGAGCAGTTCTTC
J gene: TRBJ2-1
clone size: .
V gene: TRBV24-1
D gene: .

CDR3 protein: CASTQGPNEKLFF
CDR3 DNA: TGTGCCAGCACCCAGGGGCCTAATGAAAAACTGTTTTTT
J gene: TRBJ1-4
clone size: .
V gene: TRBV9
D gene: .

CDR3 protein: CASSPQPGLAGYNEQFF
CDR3 DNA: TGTGCCAGCAGCCCCCAACCGGGACTAGCTGGCTACAATGAGCAGTTCTTC
J gene: TRBJ2-1
clone size: .
V gene: TRBV7-3
D gene: TRBD2

CDR3 protein: CASSRLTDLGGYTF
CDR3 DNA: TGTGCCAGCAGCCGGTTGACAGATCTAGGCGGCTACACCTTC
J gene: TRBJ1-2
clone size: .
V gene: TRBV7-8
D gene: .